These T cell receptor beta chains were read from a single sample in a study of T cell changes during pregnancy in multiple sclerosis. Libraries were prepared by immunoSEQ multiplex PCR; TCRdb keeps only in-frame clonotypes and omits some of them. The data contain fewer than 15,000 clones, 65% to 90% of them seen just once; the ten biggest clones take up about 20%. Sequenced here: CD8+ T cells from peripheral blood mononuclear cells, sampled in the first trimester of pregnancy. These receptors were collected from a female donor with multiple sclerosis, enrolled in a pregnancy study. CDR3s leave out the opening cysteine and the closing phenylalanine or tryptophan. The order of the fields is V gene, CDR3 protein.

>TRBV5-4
ASSEVTGVYNEQF
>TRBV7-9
ASSLTTSGGMGNEQF
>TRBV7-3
ASSSSPVGSGGGQYNEQF
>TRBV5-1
ASSFIRGETDTQY
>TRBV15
ATSSGGSGAYEQY
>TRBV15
ATSPGLTSYNEQF
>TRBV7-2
ASRARGSYEQY
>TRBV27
ASMGRGTEAF
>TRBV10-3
AIRFREGGDTQY
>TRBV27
ASSTSRRWARETQY
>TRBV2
ASIVLEAF
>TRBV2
ASSEALQDRGKNIQY
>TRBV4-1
ASSQDPTGVLYEQY
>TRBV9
ASWRGRNGYT
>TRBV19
ASSIGLRGYT
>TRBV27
ASSLGGSRVRQPQH
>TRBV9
ASSPAAGVSSYNEQF
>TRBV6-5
ASSPDRYNEQF
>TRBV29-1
SVGRGSENTEAF
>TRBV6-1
ASSDRRGGDQPQH
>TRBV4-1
ASSQESPPRGFADTQY
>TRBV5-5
ASSHDIGSYNEQF
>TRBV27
ASSTSGTPLEQY
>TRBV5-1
ASSLGTSGYNEQF
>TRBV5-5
ASSPAGTGGPDEQY
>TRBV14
ASSQEDRGSDTQY
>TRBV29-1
SVEDPRRGNGYT
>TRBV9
ASSPGQRSF
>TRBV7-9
ASSQPGQARETQY
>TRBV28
ASSSWTGTDEQY
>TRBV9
ASSVGEGLRGDEKLF
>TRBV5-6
ASSLSRVSNQPQH
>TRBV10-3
ASWTGSYNEQF
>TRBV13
ASSPGTSGTEQY
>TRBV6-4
ARDRVGHEQY
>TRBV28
ASSLKGGYQPQH
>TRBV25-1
ASSEYSLGVNQPQH
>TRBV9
ASSVEGQPGGAF
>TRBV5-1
ASSLNPYNEQF